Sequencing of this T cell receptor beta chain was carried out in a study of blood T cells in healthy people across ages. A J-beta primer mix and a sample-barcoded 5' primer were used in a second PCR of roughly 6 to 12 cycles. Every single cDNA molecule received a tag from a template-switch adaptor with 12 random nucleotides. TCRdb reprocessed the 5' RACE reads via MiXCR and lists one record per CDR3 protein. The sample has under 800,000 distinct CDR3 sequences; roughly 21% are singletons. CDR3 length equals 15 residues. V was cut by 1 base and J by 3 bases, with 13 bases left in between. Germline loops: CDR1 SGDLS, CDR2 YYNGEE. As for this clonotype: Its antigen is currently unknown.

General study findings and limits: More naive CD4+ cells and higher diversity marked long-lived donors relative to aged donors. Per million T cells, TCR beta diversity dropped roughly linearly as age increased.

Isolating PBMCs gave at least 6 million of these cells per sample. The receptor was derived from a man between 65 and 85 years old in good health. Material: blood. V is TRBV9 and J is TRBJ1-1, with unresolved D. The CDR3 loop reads CASSVSPAMDTEAFF. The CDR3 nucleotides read TGTGCCAGCAGCGTATCCCCGGCGATGGACACTGAAGCTTTCTTT.